These T cell receptor beta chains were read from a single sample in a study of post-analysis software for immune sequencing data. TCRdb called the PCR reads again in MiXCR, with one record for every CDR3 protein. The sample lists about half a million distinct CDR3 sequences, around 40% occurring once. The sample was blood. Receptor source: a girl aged 5 to 17 with multiple sclerosis. The CDR3 runs from the conserved cysteine through the conserved F or W. D genes are given only for firm matches. Size tells how often a clone was seen (once, few, many) or the class of an expanded clone, and some rows leave it out.

cdr3_length	v_call	d_call	clone_size	j_call	cdr3_aa	cdr3_nt
14	TRBV15	TRBD1	NA	TRBJ2-4	CATSRATGENIQYF	TGTGCCACCAGCAGAGCCACAGGGGAAAACATTCAGTACTTC
13	TRBV7-9	NA	NA	TRBJ1-2	CASSLDGLGGYTF	TGTGCCAGCAGCTTGGATGGGCTAGGTGGCTACACCTTC
16	TRBV7-3	TRBD1	few	TRBJ2-1	CASSFSRDRAPKEQFF	TGTGCCAGCAGCTTTTCTCGAGACAGGGCCCCCAAGGAGCAGTTCTTC
16	TRBV7-2	NA	NA	TRBJ2-7	CASSLGHRDLSYEQYF	TGTGCCAGCAGCTTAGGACACCGGGACCTTTCCTACGAGCAGTACTTC
14	TRBV25-1	NA	NA	TRBJ2-5	CASSEVSWLETQYF	TGTGCCAGCAGTGAAGTTTCTTGGTTGGAGACCCAGTACTTC
12	TRBV6-1	NA	NA	TRBJ2-7	CAGSLDYYEQYF	TGTGCCGGCAGCCTCGACTATTACGAGCAGTACTTC
13	TRBV29-1	NA	NA	TRBJ2-3	CSAATGFTDTQYF	TGCAGCGCCGCGACAGGATTCACAGATACGCAGTATTTT
15	TRBV4-1	NA	NA	TRBJ2-5	CASSLPRDGEETQYF	TGCGCCAGCAGCCTTCCCAGGGACGGAGAAGAGACCCAGTACTTC
15	TRBV6-2/TRBV6-3	TRBD2	NA	TRBJ2-7	CASTVTSGSELEQYF	TGTGCCAGCACCGTGACTAGCGGGAGTGAGCTCGAGCAGTACTTC
18	TRBV20-1	NA	NA	TRBJ2-1	CSASYLGQGWGFGNEQFF	TGCAGTGCTTCCTATTTGGGCCAGGGATGGGGTTTTGGCAATGAGCAGTTCTTC
15	TRBV27	NA	NA	TRBJ1-5	CASSTQGGVYQPQHF	TGTGCCAGCAGTACCCAGGGAGGGGTTTATCAGCCCCAGCATTTT
11	TRBV20-1	NA	few	TRBJ1-1	CSARSGWDAFF	TGCAGTGCTAGATCGGGATGGGATGCTTTCTTT
14	TRBV29-1	TRBD1	NA	TRBJ1-1	CSVKQGAKNTEAFF	TGCAGCGTGAAACAGGGGGCAAAGAACACTGAAGCTTTCTTT
13	TRBV10-3	TRBD1	NA	TRBJ1-4	CAIRAGGEEKLFF	TGTGCCATCAGGGCAGGGGGCGAGGAAAAACTGTTTTTT
15	TRBV13	TRBD2	NA	TRBJ2-3	CAGSAASGIRDTQYF	TGTGCCGGCAGCGCGGCTAGCGGGATCCGAGATACGCAGTATTTT
15	TRBV29-1	TRBD1	NA	TRBJ1-1	CSVEGLGQGVPEAFF	TGCAGCGTTGAAGGCCTAGGACAGGGGGTTCCTGAAGCTTTCTTT
13	TRBV9	TRBD2	few	TRBJ2-1	CASSPGGLASQFF	TGTGCCAGCAGCCCCGGAGGACTAGCCAGTCAGTTCTTC
13	TRBV24-1	NA	few	TRBJ2-7	CATSSDGTYEQYF	TGTGCCACCAGTTCGGACGGTACCTACGAGCAGTACTTC
13	TRBV6-2/TRBV6-3	NA	NA	TRBJ2-1	CASSYSKTGDQFF	TGTGCCAGCAGTTACTCGAAAACGGGAGATCAGTTCTTC
16	TRBV7-9	NA	NA	TRBJ2-3	CASSLMLGRVADTQYF	TGTGCCAGCAGCTTGATGCTGGGCAGGGTGGCAGATACGCAGTATTTT
15	TRBV9	TRBD1	once	TRBJ2-5	CASSNRQGRQETQYF	TGTGCCAGCAGCAACCGACAGGGGCGGCAAGAGACCCAGTACTTT
14	TRBV7-9	NA	NA	TRBJ2-3	CASSLGGAGDTQYF	TGTGCCAGCAGCTTAGGGGGGGCTGGAGATACGCAGTATTTT
13	TRBV5-3	NA	NA	TRBJ1-1	CAKSLGGITEAFF	TGTGCCAAAAGCTTGGGGGGGATCACTGAAGCTTTCTTT
16	TRBV29-1	TRBD1	NA	TRBJ2-6	CSVGDSPSSGANVLTF	TGCAGCGTTGGGGACAGCCCTAGCTCTGGGGCCAACGTCCTGACTTTC
13	TRBV7-2	NA	few	TRBJ2-7	CASSLGRGDEQYF	TGTGCCAGCAGCCTGGGGAGAGGCGACGAGCAGTACTTC
14	TRBV20-1	TRBD2	NA	TRBJ2-3	CSASGLAFSDTQYF	TGCAGTGCTAGTGGACTAGCGTTTTCAGATACGCAGTATTTT
15	TRBV20-1	TRBD2	few	TRBJ2-1	CSASTSGRSVYEQFF	TGCAGTGCTAGTACTAGCGGGAGATCGGTGTATGAGCAGTTCTTC
16	TRBV4-1	TRBD1	few	TRBJ2-7	CASSPLSGGQGDEQYF	TGCGCCAGCAGCCCCCTAAGTGGGGGACAGGGGGACGAGCAGTACTTC
14	TRBV20-1	NA	few	TRBJ2-3	CSARDPGVEDTQYF	TGCAGTGCTAGAGATCCGGGAGTAGAAGATACGCAGTATTTT
16	TRBV11-2	TRBD2	few	TRBJ2-1	CASSLGTMAGGYEQFF	TGTGCCAGCAGCCTAGGGACTATGGCGGGAGGATATGAGCAGTTCTTC
15	TRBV15	TRBD1	NA	TRBJ2-1	CATSRVRDSYNEQFF	TGTGCCACCAGCAGAGTCCGGGACAGCTACAATGAGCAGTTCTTC
14	TRBV3-1	NA	many	TRBJ2-7	CASSPSEGVGEQYF	TGTGCCAGCAGTCCCTCTGAGGGAGTGGGGGAGCAGTACTTC
16	TRBV6-1	TRBD1	few	TRBJ1-5	CASSAGTVQLNQPQHF	TGTGCCAGCAGTGCTGGGACAGTCCAACTAAATCAGCCCCAGCATTTT
13	TRBV5-1	NA	few	TRBJ2-5	CASRPGGRETQYF	TGCGCCTCCAGGCCCGGCGGACGAGAGACCCAGTACTTC
12	TRBV28	NA	few	TRBJ2-7	CASTTGLSEQYF	TGTGCCAGCACCACGGGACTTAGCGAGCAGTACTTC
15	TRBV5-1	TRBD2	few	TRBJ2-5	CASSASGSSGETQYF	TGCGCCAGCAGCGCTAGCGGGAGTTCAGGGGAGACCCAGTACTTC
14	TRBV6-2/TRBV6-3	TRBD1	few	TRBJ1-1	CASSYGQGWTEAFF	TGTGCCAGCAGTTACGGACAGGGATGGACTGAAGCTTTCTTT
13	TRBV27	TRBD1	NA	TRBJ2-7	CASKFGQGNEQYF	TGTGCCAGCAAGTTTGGACAGGGAAACGAGCAGTACTTC
14	TRBV9	TRBD2	NA	TRBJ2-7	CASSPTLAGYEQYF	TGTGCCAGCAGCCCAACCCTAGCGGGGTACGAGCAGTACTTC
14	TRBV5-1	NA	NA	TRBJ2-5	CASSLGQEGETQYF	TGCGCCAGCAGCTTGGGGCAGGAAGGGGAGACCCAGTACTTC
15	TRBV14	NA	NA	TRBJ2-1	CASSQPRNSYNEQFF	TGTGCCAGCAGCCAACCGCGGAACTCCTACAATGAGCAGTTCTTC
13	TRBV13	TRBD1	once	TRBJ2-1	CATRTGDNNEQFF	TGTGCCACCCGGACAGGGGACAACAATGAGCAGTTCTTC
14	TRBV7-3	TRBD2	NA	TRBJ2-3	CASSSGLAGQTQYF	TGTGCCAGCAGCTCGGGACTAGCGGGACAAACGCAGTATTTT
17	TRBV11-1	TRBD1	NA	TRBJ2-1	CASSASAGQGPYNEQFF	TGTGCCAGCAGCGCCTCCGCGGGACAGGGGCCCTACAATGAGCAGTTCTTC
13	TRBV10-3	NA	NA	TRBJ1-5	CAISGHSTQPQHF	TGTGCCATCAGTGGGCACAGTACTCAGCCCCAGCATTTT
17	TRBV9	NA	NA	TRBJ2-1	CASSVETGRLVYNEQFF	TGTGCCAGCAGCGTAGAAACAGGGCGCCTTGTCTACAATGAGCAGTTCTTC